These 32 T cell receptor beta chains were all obtained from the same sample, sequenced in a study of CD8+ T cells in alopecia areata. The treatment: oral pan-JAK inhibitor, 5-10 mg twice daily. The authors extracted RNA and reverse transcribed it into cDNA as the sequencing template. The table came from immunoSEQ multiplex PCR; TCRdb's copy has only in-frame clones and leaves some out. The sample comprises 90,000 or so clones, roughly 45% of which are singletons, and roughly a sixth rests with the top ten. The sequencing used CD8+ T cells sorted from blood, collected at week 24, from a patient treated with tofacitinib. All receptors derive from a human donor with alopecia areata.

V usage is TRBV28 and J usage is TRBJ2-1; 9 positions match TRBD2. The V segment lost 11 bases and the J segment 5 bases; nucleotides outside the gene matches: 13. Germline-derived CDR1 and CDR2 are MDHEN and SYDVKM. The CDR3 runs 15 residues. The CDR3 nucleotides read TGTGCCGGATCCTTCAGGCTAGCGGGAAACAATGAGCAGTTCTTC. Amino acid sequence: CAGSFRLAGNNEQFF.

This clone was detected only a few times. The chain uses TRBV18 and TRBJ2-6, with no clear D. Germline values: CDR1 KGHSH, CDR2 LQKENI. The V gene lost 2 bases and the J gene lost 3 bases, with 2 bases spanning the gap. The CDR3 consists of 13 residues. The CDR3 sequence: CASSPVGANVLTF. CDR3 coding DNA: TGTGCCAGCTCACCAGTTGGGGCCAACGTCCTGACTTTC.

This clone showed up just a few times. The chain links TRBV2 to TRBJ1-2; no firm D call. The CDR3 totals 12 residues. Germline CDR1 reads SNHLY; CDR2 reads FYNNEI. The V end lost 10 bases, the J end lost 8 bases, and 17 bases lay between the germline ends. CDR3 in DNA: TGTGCCATTCCCCCACCGGAGGTCGGCTACACCTTC. It yields the protein CAIPPPEVGYTF.

This rearrangement joins TRBV25-1 to TRBJ2-7; D perhaps matches TRBD2 (5 bases). The germline CDR1 and CDR2 sequences are MGHDK and SYGVNS. V was trimmed by 6 bases and J by 2 bases, leaving 8 bases between them. The CDR3 extends over 12 amino acids. In nucleotides, the CDR3 is TGTGCCAGCAGGGACGGGACCTACGAGCAGTACTTC. Its protein is CASRDGTYEQYF.

This clone was seen only a few times. V gene TRBV5-1 combines with J gene TRBJ2-7; TRBD1 agrees at 7 bases. Germline-derived CDR1 and CDR2 are SGHRS and YFSETQ. This CDR3 has 14 amino acids. Trimming took 0 bases from V and 4 from J; bases not matched to a gene: 4. This CDR3 reads CASSLDRGRYEQYF. The CDR3 nucleotides read TGCGCCAGCAGCTTGGACAGGGGCAGATACGAGCAGTACTTC.

This chain connects TRBV6-5 to TRBJ2-5; perhaps TRBD2 as D (6 bases). This CDR3 is 14 amino acids long. Germline V gene lookup returns CDR1 MNHEY and CDR2 SVGAGI. V was clipped by 6 bases and J by 3 bases, with 14 bases between them. CDR3 loop: CASRRGGAEETQYF. DNA of the CDR3: TGTGCCAGCAGACGAGGCGGGGCGGAAGAGACCCAGTACTTC.

The chain couples TRBV23-1 to TRBJ2-1; 8 nucleotides line up with TRBD2. TRBV23-1 is flagged as an ORF with uncertain function. Trimming at V came to 6 bases and at J to 2 bases, leaving 9 bases not matched to a gene. The CDR3 is 16 residues long. The CDR3 region has the DNA TGCGCCAGCAGAACTAAAAGCGGGAGAACCTACAATGAGCAGTTCTTC. Residues: CASRTKSGRTYNEQFF.

This clone was counted only a few times. The chain couples TRBV29-1 to TRBJ2-5, with D possibly matching TRBD2 (5 bases). This CDR3 spans 12 amino acids. V shed 3 bases and J shed 5 bases, with 10 bases lying between them. Germline V gene data show CDR1 as SQVTM and CDR2 as ANQGSEA. In nucleotides, the CDR3 is TGCAGCGTTGAGGAGGTGCAGGAGACCCAGTACTTC. Its protein product is CSVEEVQETQYF.

This clone was seen a handful of times. The chain links TRBV30 to TRBJ1-4; tentative D call: TRBD1 (5 bases). The CDR3 is 14 residues long. V shed 3 bases and J shed 4 bases, with 12 bases lying between them. CDR1 is GTSNPN, CDR2 SVGIG, per germline (reference sequence). The CDR3 sequence: CAWRLQADNEKLFF. The CDR3 region has the DNA TGTGCCTGGAGATTACAGGCTGATAATGAAAAACTGTTTTTT.

This rearrangement joins TRBV30 to TRBJ2-1, with D hard to call. In germline, CDR1 is GTSNPN, CDR2 SVGIG (reference sequence). V was cut by 5 bases and J by 0 bases, with 17 bases left in between. This CDR3 region has 16 residues. This CDR3 reads CAWAQTSSSSYNEQFF. For the CDR3, the DNA is TGTGCCTGGGCTCAAACCAGCAGTAGCTCCTACAATGAGCAGTTCTTC.

This chain connects TRBV25-1 to TRBJ2-5; D not resolved. V lost 1 base to trimming and J lost 5 bases, with 14 bases between them. The germline V gene has CDR1 MGHDK and CDR2 SYGVNS. The CDR3 extends over 15 amino acids. In DNA form, the CDR3 reads TGTGCCAGCAGTGAATGGGCAGAGCTAGGGGAGACCCAGTACTTC. It specifies CASSEWAELGETQYF.

This clone was counted a single time. V and J are TRBV9 and TRBJ2-7; 9 bases match TRBD1. V dropped 3 bases and J dropped 7; count of bases not matched to a gene: 5. Germline V CDR1 and CDR2: SGDLS, YYNGEE. The CDR3 totals 13 residues. CDR3 amino acids: CASSAHGQGEQYF. CDR3 nucleotides: TGTGCCAGCAGCGCTCACGGACAGGGGGAGCAGTACTTC.

The gene calls are TRBV7-8 and TRBJ2-7; 10 bases are shared with TRBD1. The CDR3 has 14 residues. Germline V gene lookup returns CDR1 SGHVS and CDR2 FQNEAQ. The junction had 3 bases not matched to a gene; V was cut back by 3 bases and J by 4 bases. CDR3 loop: CASSLRDRGYEQYF. CDR3 nucleotides: TGTGCCAGCAGCTTGAGGGACAGGGGATACGAGCAGTACTTC.

This clone was found a few times. The rearrangement joins TRBV9 to TRBJ2-2, with D possibly matching TRBD2 (6 bases). There are 15 residues in the CDR3. Germline V CDR1 and CDR2: SGDLS, YYNGEE. Trimming left V 3 bases short and J 1 base short, with 10 bases between. The CDR3 region is CASSGGAGNTGELFF. The CDR3 DNA reads TGTGCCAGCAGCGGGGGAGCGGGGAACACCGGGGAGCTGTTTTTT.

This chain links TRBV7-8 with TRBJ2-7, with a tentative D call TRBD2 (6 bases). Germline CDR1 is SGHVS and CDR2 is FQNEAQ. The CDR3 loop spans 11 amino acids. Trimming left V 8 bases short and J 10 bases short, with 15 bases between. The CDR3 DNA reads TGTGCCAGCGGCGGAGGGACGGAACAGTACTTC. Translation: CASGGGTEQYF.

V gene TRBV29-1 combines with J gene TRBJ2-7; 10 bases map to TRBD2. The CDR3 has 15 amino acids. Germline values: CDR1 SQVTM, CDR2 ANQGSEA. J lost 0 bases, V lost 5 bases, and 7 bases had no gene match. CDR3 residues: CSVISTSGYSYEQYF. The CDR3 nucleotides are TGCAGCGTTATATCGACTAGCGGGTACTCCTACGAGCAGTACTTC.

The V gene is TRBV9, the J gene TRBJ2-7, with 7 bases identical to TRBD1. The CDR3 has 15 amino acids. Trimming removed 4 bases from V and 5 bases from J; junction bases left unmatched: 12. From germline, CDR1 is SGDLS and CDR2 YYNGEE. The CDR3 DNA reads as TGTGCCAGCAGCCCCAACGGACAGGCCTTTGACGAGCAGTACTTC. It codes for CASSPNGQAFDEQYF. Variable domain in full (rest from reference TRBV9 and TRBJ2-7): DSGVTQTPKHLITATGQRVTLRCSPRSGDLSVYWYQQSLDQGLQFLIQYYNGEERAKGNILERFSAQQFPDLHSELNLSSLELGDSALYFCASSPNGQAFDEQYFGPGTRLTVT.

This clone has ten or more counts. The gene calls are TRBV9 and TRBJ2-5, with D hard to call. CDR3 length equals 15 residues. V gave up 4 bases and J gave up 2 bases, with 15 bases separating them. Per germline, CDR1 SGDLS and CDR2 YYNGEE. CDR3 region: CASSPWSSQQETQYF. For the CDR3, the DNA is TGTGCCAGCAGCCCGTGGTCCAGCCAACAAGAGACCCAGTACTTC.

The table lists this clone with a few counts. The rearrangement links TRBV7-6 to TRBJ2-5; the D gene is possibly TRBD1 (6 bases). V was trimmed by 6 bases and J by 5 bases, leaving 13 bases between them. The CDR3 length is 13 residues. Germline CDR1 SGHVS, CDR2 FNYEAQ. CDR3 bases: TGTGCCAGCAGGCCCGGGACACTGGAGACCCAGTACTTC. It yields the protein CASRPGTLETQYF.

This chain connects TRBV5-1 to TRBJ1-2, with TRBD1 matching over 8 bases. The CDR3 covers 16 residues. Germline trimming cut 3 bases from V and 3 bases from J; bases unmatched to any gene: 10. Germline V CDR1 and CDR2: SGHRS, YFSETQ. The CDR3 reads CASSSPHGQGDYGYTF. CDR3 nucleotides: TGCGCCAGCAGCTCCCCCCACGGACAGGGTGACTATGGCTACACCTTC. The full variable domain, with the rest looked up from reference TRBV5-1 and TRBJ1-2, is KAGVTQTPRYLIKTRGQQVTLSCSPISGHRSVSWYQQTPGQGLQFLFEYFSETQRNKGNFPGRFSGRQFSNSRSEMNVSTLELGDSALYLCASSSPHGQGDYGYTFGSGTRLTVV.

This chain links TRBV27 with TRBJ2-1, with 12 bases fitting TRBD2. V dropped 4 bases and J dropped 1; count of bases not matched to a gene: 5. From germline, CDR1 is MNHEY and CDR2 SMNVEV (reference sequence). The CDR3 loop spans 17 amino acids. The CDR3 nucleotides read TGTGCCAGCAGTTCTAGGACTAGCGGGACGTCCTACAATGAGCAGTTCTTC. Residues: CASSSRTSGTSYNEQFF.

This clone came up a few times. The chain links TRBV11-2 to TRBJ2-1; tentative D call: TRBD2 (6 bases). Trimming shortened V by 2 bases and J by 8 bases, and 19 bases separated the two germline ends. CDR1 SGHAT and CDR2 FQNNGV come from the germline V gene. The CDR3 totals 16 residues. CDR3 sequence: CASSLKVGGAGYEQFF. The CDR3 DNA sequence: TGTGCCAGCAGCTTAAAGGTGGGAGGAGCAGGTTATGAGCAGTTCTTC.

V is TRBV15 and J is TRBJ2-6, with D maybe TRBD1 (5 bases). This CDR3 spans 15 amino acids. Germline lookup yields CDR1 LNHNV and CDR2 YYDKDF (reference sequence). Trimming removed 9 bases at V and 1 base at J, with 13 bases between. CDR3 nucleotides: TGTGCCACAGGGGCTAGTGCGTCTGGGGCCAACGTCCTGACTTTC. It encodes CATGASASGANVLTF.

This rearrangement joins TRBV29-1 to TRBJ2-1, with D perhaps TRBD2 (6 bases). Trimming shortened V by 6 bases and J by 2 bases, and 17 bases separated the two germline ends. The CDR3 is made up of 15 amino acids. The germline CDR1 and CDR2 sequences are SQVTM and ANQGSEA. DNA of the CDR3: TGCAGCGTGGGGAGTCGGGGGACCCCCTACAATGAGCAGTTCTTC. Its protein is CSVGSRGTPYNEQFF.

The chain uses TRBV5-6 and TRBJ2-7; D call uncertain. Germline CDR1 is SGHDT and CDR2 is YYEEEE. This CDR3 region has 14 residues. V gave up 0 bases and J gave up 7 bases, with 14 bases separating them. DNA of the CDR3: TGTGCCAGCAGCTTGGAGGGCTCCCTCGGTGAGCAGTACTTC. Residues: CASSLEGSLGEQYF.

This chain links TRBV30 with TRBJ2-2, with a tentative D call TRBD2 (7 bases). The CDR3 runs 15 residues. Trimming pared 0 bases from V and 3 bases from J, leaving 11 bases between. In germline, CDR1 is GTSNPN, CDR2 SVGIG (reference sequence). The CDR3: CAWSVTGRDTGELFF. CDR3 nucleotides: TGTGCCTGGAGTGTAACAGGGAGGGACACCGGGGAGCTGTTTTTT.

This chain connects TRBV4-1 to TRBJ2-7, with 14 positions matching TRBD2. V shed 6 bases and J 4 bases; nucleotides not matched to a gene: 11. CDR3 size: 17 residues. The germline CDR1 and CDR2 sequences are MGHRA and YSYEKL. The CDR3 bases are TGCGCCAGCAGTCAACAAACGGGACTAGCGGGAGCTTACGAGCAGTACTTC. This sequence encodes CASSQQTGLAGAYEQYF.

The V and J genes are TRBV9 and TRBJ2-5; 14 nucleotides match TRBD2. The germline V gene has CDR1 SGDLS and CDR2 YYNGEE. J gave up 4 bases and V 0 bases, and 2 bases lay outside the gene matches. The length of the CDR3 is 16 residues. CDR3 DNA sequence: TGTGCCAGCAGCGTAGGAGGACTAGCGGGGGGAGAGACCCAGTACTTC. Its protein is CASSVGGLAGGETQYF.

This chain joins TRBV19 and TRBJ2-7, with D maybe TRBD1 (7 bases). The CDR3 is 15 amino acids. Germline-derived CDR1 and CDR2 are LNHDA and SQIVND (reference sequence). With 0 bases removed from V and 1 base from J, the gap between germline ends came to 10 bases. CDR3 coding DNA: TGTGCCAGTAGTATAGAGGGGGGACAGTCCTACGAGCAGTACTTC. Amino acids: CASSIEGGQSYEQYF.

The chain recombines TRBV27 with TRBJ2-2; 8 positions agree with TRBD2. The germline V gene has CDR1 MNHEY and CDR2 SMNVEV (reference sequence). V lost 3 bases, J lost 5 bases, and 8 bases stayed unmatched. The length of the CDR3 is 16 residues. CDR3 sequence: CASSFLREDRTGELFF. CDR3 in DNA: TGTGCCAGCAGTTTCTTGCGGGAGGATCGTACCGGGGAGCTGTTTTTT.

The V gene is TRBV30, the J gene TRBJ2-1; 9 bases line up with TRBD2. The CDR3 is 15 amino acids. Trimming took 4 bases from V and 5 from J; bases not matched to a gene: 9. Germline CDR1 is GTSNPN and CDR2 is SVGIG (reference sequence). This CDR3 reads CAWNLMREGNNEQFF. CDR3 nucleotides: TGTGCCTGGAATCTTATGCGGGAGGGGAACAATGAGCAGTTCTTC.

J is TRBJ2-7 and V is TRBV9, with D possibly TRBD1 on 5 matching bases. The V gene's germline CDR1 is SGDLS and CDR2 YYNGEE. Trimming left V 3 bases short and J 2 bases short, with 12 bases between. There are 14 residues in the CDR3. This chain's CDR3 is CASSDDSDAYEQYF. CDR3 nucleotide sequence: TGTGCCAGCAGCGATGACAGTGACGCCTACGAGCAGTACTTC. Drawing the rest from reference TRBV9 and TRBJ2-7, the complete variable domain is DSGVTQTPKHLITATGQRVTLRCSPRSGDLSVYWYQQSLDQGLQFLIQYYNGEERAKGNILERFSAQQFPDLHSELNLSSLELGDSALYFCASSDDSDAYEQYFGPGTRLTVT.